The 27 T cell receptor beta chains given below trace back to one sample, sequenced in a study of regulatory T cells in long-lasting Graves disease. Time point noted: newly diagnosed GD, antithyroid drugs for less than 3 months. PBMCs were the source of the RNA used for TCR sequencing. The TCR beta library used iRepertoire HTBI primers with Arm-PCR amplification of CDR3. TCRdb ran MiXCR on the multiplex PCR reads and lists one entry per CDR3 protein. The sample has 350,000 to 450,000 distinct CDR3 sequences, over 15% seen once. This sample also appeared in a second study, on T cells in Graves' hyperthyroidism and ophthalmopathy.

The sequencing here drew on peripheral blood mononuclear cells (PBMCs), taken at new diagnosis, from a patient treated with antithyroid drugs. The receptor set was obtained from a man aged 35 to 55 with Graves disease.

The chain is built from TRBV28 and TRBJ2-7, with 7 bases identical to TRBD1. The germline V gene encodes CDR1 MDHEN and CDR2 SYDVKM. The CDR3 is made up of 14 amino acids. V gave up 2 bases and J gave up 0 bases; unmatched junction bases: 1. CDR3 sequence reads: CASSLGQDSYEQYF. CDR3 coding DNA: TGTGCCAGCAGTTTAGGACAGGACTCCTACGAGCAGTACTTC.

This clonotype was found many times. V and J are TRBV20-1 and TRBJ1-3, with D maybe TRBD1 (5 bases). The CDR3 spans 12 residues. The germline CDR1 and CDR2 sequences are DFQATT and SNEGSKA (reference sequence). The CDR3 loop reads CRAAGAGDTIYF. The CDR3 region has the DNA TGCAGGGCCGCCGGGGCCGGGGACACCATATATTTT.

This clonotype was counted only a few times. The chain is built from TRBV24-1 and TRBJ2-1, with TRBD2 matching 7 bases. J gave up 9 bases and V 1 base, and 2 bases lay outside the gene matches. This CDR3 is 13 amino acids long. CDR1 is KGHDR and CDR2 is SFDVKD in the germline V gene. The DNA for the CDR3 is TGTGCCACCAGTGATTTATGGGGGGGTGAGCAGTTCTTC. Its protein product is CATSDLWGGEQFF.

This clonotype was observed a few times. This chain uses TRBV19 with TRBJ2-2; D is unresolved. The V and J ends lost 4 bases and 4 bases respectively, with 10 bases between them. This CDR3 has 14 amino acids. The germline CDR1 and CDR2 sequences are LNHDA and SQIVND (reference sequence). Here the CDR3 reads CASSTSAITGELFF. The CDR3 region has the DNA TGTGCCAGTAGTACCTCAGCCATCACCGGGGAGCTGTTTTTT.

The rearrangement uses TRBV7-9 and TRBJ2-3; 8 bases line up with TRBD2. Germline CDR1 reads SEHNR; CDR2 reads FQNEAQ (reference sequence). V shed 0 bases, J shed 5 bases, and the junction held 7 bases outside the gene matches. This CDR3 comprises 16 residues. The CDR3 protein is CASSLAGGGRKDTQYF. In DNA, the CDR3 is TGTGCCAGCAGCTTAGCTGGCGGGGGGCGCAAAGATACGCAGTATTTT. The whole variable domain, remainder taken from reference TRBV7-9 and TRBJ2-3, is DTGVSQNPRHKITKRGQNVTFRCDPISEHNRLYWYRQTLGQGPEFLTYFQNEAQLEKSRLLSDRFSAERPKGSFSTLEIQRTEQGDSAMYLCASSLAGGGRKDTQYFGPGTRLTVL.

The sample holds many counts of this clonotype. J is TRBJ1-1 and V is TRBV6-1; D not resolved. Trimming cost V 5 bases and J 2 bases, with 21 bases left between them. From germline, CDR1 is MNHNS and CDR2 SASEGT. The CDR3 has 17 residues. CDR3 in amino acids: CASSHGVYTVLNTEAFF. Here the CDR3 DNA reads TGTGCCAGCAGTCACGGAGTTTATACAGTCCTAAACACTGAAGCTTTCTTT.

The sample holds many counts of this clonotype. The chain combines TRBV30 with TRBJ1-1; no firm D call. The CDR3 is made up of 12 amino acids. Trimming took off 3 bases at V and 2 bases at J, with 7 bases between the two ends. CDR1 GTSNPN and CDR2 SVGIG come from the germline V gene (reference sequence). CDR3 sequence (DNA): TGTGCCTGGAGCCGGGCAAACACTGAAGCTTTCTTT. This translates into CAWSRANTEAFF.

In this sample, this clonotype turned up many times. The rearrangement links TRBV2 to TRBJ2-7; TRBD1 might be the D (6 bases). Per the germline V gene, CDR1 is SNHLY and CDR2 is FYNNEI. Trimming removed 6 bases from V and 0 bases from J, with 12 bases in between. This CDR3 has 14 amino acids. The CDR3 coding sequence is TGTGCCAGCAGGGAAACACAGGGCTCCTACGAGCAGTACTTC. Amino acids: CASRETQGSYEQYF. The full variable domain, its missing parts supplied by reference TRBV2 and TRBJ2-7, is EPEVTQTPSHQVTQMGQEVILRCVPISNHLYFYWYRQILGQKVEFLVSFYNNEISEKSEIFDDQFSVERPDGSNFTLKIRSTKLEDSAMYFCASRETQGSYEQYFGPGTRLTVT.

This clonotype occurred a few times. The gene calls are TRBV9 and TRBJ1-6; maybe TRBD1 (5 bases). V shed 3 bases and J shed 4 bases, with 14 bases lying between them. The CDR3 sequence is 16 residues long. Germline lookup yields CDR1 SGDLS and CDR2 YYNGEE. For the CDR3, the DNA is TGTGCCAGCAGCGAGACTCCGGGACGGTATAATTCACCCCTCCACTTT. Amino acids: CASSETPGRYNSPLHF.

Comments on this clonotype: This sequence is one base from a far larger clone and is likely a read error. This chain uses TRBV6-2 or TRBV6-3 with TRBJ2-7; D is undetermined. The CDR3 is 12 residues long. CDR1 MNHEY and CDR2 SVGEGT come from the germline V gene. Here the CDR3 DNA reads TGCGCCAGCAGCGTCATCAAGCACGAGCAGTACTTC. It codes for CASSVIKHEQYF.

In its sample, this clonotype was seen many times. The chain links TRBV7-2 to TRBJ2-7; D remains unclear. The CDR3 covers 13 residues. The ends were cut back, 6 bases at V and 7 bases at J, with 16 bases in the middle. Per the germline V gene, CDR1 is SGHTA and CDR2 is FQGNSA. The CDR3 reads CASSDGPMREQYF. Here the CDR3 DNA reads TGTGCCAGCAGTGACGGCCCCATGAGGGAGCAGTACTTC.

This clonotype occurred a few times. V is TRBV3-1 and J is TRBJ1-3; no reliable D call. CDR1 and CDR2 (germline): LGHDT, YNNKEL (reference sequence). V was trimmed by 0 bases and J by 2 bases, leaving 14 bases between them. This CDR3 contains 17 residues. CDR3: CASSQDYQYDAGNTIYF. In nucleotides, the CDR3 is TGTGCCAGCAGCCAAGATTATCAATACGATGCTGGAAACACCATATATTTT.

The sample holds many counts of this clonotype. The CDR3, as DNA: TGTGCCAGTAGTGAAGGGCCCGGGGCCAACGTCCTGACTTTC. The encoded protein is CASSEGPGANVLTF. The V gene is TRBV19, the J gene TRBJ2-6; D is undetermined. The CDR3 sequence is 14 residues long. Trimming stripped 5 bases from V and 4 bases from J, with 9 bases between. Germline loops: CDR1 LNHDA, CDR2 SQIVND (reference sequence).

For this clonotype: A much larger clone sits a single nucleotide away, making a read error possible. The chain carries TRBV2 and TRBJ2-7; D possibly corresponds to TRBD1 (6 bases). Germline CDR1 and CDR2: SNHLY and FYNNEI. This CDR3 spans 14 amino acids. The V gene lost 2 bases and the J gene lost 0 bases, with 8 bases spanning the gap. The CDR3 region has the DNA TGTGCCAGCAGTGAACTGGGGGCCTCCTACGAGCAGTACTTC. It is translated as CASSELGASYEQYF.

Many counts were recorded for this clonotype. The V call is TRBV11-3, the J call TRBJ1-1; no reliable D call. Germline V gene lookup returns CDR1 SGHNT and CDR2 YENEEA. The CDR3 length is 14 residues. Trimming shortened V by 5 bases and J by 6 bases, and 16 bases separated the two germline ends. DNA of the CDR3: TGTGCCAGCAGCCCCCCGGGCGGAGGATCTGAAGCTTTCTTT. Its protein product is CASSPPGGGSEAFF.

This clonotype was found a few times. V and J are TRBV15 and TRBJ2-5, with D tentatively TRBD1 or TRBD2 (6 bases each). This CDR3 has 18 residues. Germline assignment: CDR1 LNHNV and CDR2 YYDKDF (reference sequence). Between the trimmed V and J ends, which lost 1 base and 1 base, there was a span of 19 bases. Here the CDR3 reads CATSRAGPGAFSQETQYF. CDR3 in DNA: TGTGCCACCAGCAGAGCGGGACCGGGGGCTTTCTCCCAAGAGACCCAGTACTTC.

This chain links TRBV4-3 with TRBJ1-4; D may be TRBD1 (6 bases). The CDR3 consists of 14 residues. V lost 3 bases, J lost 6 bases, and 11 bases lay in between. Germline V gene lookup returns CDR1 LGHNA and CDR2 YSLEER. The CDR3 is CASSHGTRDEKLFF. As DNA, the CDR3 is TGCGCCAGCAGCCACGGGACAAGAGATGAAAAACTGTTTTTT.

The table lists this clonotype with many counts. In DNA form, the CDR3 reads TGTGCCAGCAGTCCCGGGACAGCCTTAAGATCGACCCAGTACTTC. It codes for CASSPGTALRSTQYF. The gene calls are TRBV7-9 and TRBJ2-5, with 7 bases identical to TRBD1. The V gene's germline CDR1 is SEHNR and CDR2 FQNEAQ (reference sequence). The CDR3 contains 15 residues. The V gene end was trimmed by 6 bases and the J gene end by 7 bases; junction bases not matched to a gene: 14.

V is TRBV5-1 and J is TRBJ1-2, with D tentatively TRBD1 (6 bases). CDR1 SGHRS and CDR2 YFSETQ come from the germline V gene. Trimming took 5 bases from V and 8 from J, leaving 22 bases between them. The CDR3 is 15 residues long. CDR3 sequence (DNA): TGCGCCAGCAGGTCTTACGAACAGGGCATTGAAGGCTACACCTTC. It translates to CASRSYEQGIEGYTF.

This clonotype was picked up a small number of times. CDR3 in DNA: TGTGCCAGCAGTAATTGGGACAGGGGGAGCTCCTACAATGAGCAGTTCTTC. It yields the protein CASSNWDRGSSYNEQFF. The rearrangement uses TRBV25-1 and TRBJ2-1; 11 nucleotides agree with TRBD1. Looked up from germline, CDR1 is MGHDK and CDR2 is SYGVNS. The CDR3 is made up of 17 amino acids. J gave up 0 bases and V 5 bases, and 6 bases lay outside the gene matches.

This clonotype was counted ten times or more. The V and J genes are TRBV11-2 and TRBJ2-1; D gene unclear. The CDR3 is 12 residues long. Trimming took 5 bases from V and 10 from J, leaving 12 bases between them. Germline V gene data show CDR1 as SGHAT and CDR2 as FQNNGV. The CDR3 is CASSPGVGEQFF. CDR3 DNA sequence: TGTGCCAGCAGCCCTGGGGTAGGCGAGCAGTTCTTC. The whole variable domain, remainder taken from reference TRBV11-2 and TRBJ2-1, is EAGVAQSPRYKIIEKRQSVAFWCNPISGHATLYWYQQILGQGPKLLIQFQNNGVVDDSQLPKDRFSAERLKGVDSTLKIQPAKLEDSAVYLCASSPGVGEQFFGPGTRLTVL.

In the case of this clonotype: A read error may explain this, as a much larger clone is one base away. The CDR3: CASSAQSSPLHF. Written as DNA, the CDR3 is TGTGCCAGCAGTGCCCAGTCGTCACCCCTCCACTTT. V and J are TRBV2 and TRBJ1-6; D is ambiguous. Per germline, CDR1 SNHLY and CDR2 FYNNEI. Trimming shortened V by 4 bases and J by 10 bases, and 8 bases separated the two germline ends. This CDR3 is 12 amino acids long. Full variable domain (rest looked up from reference TRBV2 and TRBJ1-6): EPEVTQTPSHQVTQMGQEVILRCVPISNHLYFYWYRQILGQKVEFLVSFYNNEISEKSEIFDDQFSVERPDGSNFTLKIRSTKLEDSAMYFCASSAQSSPLHFGNGTRLTVT.

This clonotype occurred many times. Here the CDR3 reads CASSSRGGSWETQYF. The CDR3 DNA is TGTGCCAGCAGTTCCCGGGGAGGATCGTGGGAGACCCAGTACTTC. The chain employs TRBV6-5 and TRBJ2-5; D might be TRBD2 (6 bases). Germline assignment: CDR1 MNHEY and CDR2 SVGAGI. The CDR3 has 15 amino acids. Trimming pared 4 bases from V and 5 bases from J, leaving 17 bases between.

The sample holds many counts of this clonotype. CDR3 coding DNA: TGTGCCAGCAGCTTACGAGGCTCCAGGTCCCAGTACTTC. Its protein is CASSLRGSRSQYF. The chain couples TRBV13 to TRBJ2-5; D gene unclear. Germline CDR1 PRHDT, CDR2 FYEKMQ (reference sequence). Trimming removed 2 bases from V and 9 bases from J, with 13 bases in between. The CDR3 extends over 13 amino acids.

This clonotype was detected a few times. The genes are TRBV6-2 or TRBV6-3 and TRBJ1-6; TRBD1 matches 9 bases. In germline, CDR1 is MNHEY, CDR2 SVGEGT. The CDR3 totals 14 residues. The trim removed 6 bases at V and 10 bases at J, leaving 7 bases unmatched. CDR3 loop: CASRGQGIRSPLHF. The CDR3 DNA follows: TGTGCCAGCAGGGGACAGGGAATTCGGTCACCCCTCCACTTT.

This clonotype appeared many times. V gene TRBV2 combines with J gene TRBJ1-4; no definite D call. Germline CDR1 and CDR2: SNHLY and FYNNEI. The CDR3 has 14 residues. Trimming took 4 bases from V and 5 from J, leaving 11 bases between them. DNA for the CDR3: TGTGCCAGCAGTGTACGACAAGAAAATGAAAAACTGTTTTTT. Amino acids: CASSVRQENEKLFF.

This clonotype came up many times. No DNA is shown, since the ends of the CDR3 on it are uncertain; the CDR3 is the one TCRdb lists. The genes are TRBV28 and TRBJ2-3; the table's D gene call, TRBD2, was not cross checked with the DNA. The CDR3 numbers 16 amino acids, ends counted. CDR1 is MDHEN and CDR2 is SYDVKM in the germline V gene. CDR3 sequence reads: CASSFGPGTSTDTQYF.